Presented here are 12 T cell receptor beta chains from one specimen sequenced in a study of CD8+CD57+ T cells in acquired aplastic anemia. The TCR beta profiling, which covered VDJ combination and CDR3 sequence, was carried out using genomic DNA as the template. TCRdb re-derived calls from the reads in MiXCR, one entry per CDR3 protein. This table holds about 140,000 distinct CDR3 sequences, roughly two fifths found once. The material sequenced was sorted CD4+, CD8+, or CD8+CD57+ T cells (not recorded which) from PBMCs. The receptors were gathered from a human donor in good health, serving as a control.

Turning to this clonotype: Just one base apart from a much larger clone, this may be a read error. This sequence joins TRBV2 and TRBJ1-2, with D possibly being TRBD1 (5 bases). Germline CDR1 is SNHLY and CDR2 is FYNNEI. The V and J ends lost 8 bases and 6 bases respectively, with 22 bases between them. This CDR3 has 15 residues. This CDR3 reads CASSPLGRGTHGYTF. The CDR3 DNA sequence: TGTGCCAGCTCACCACTTGGCCGGGGGACCCATGGCTACACCTTC.

V usage is TRBV29-1 and J usage is TRBJ2-2; 9 positions match TRBD2. The ends lost 3 bases at V and 4 bases at J; junction bases unmatched: 3. The V gene's germline CDR1 is SQVTM and CDR2 ANQGSEA. This CDR3 has 14 residues. The chain's CDR3 is CSVELAGFTGELFF. The CDR3 DNA is TGCAGCGTTGAGCTAGCGGGGTTCACCGGGGAGCTGTTTTTT.

Worth noting for this clonotype: This may be a read error: a much more frequent sequence differs by one nucleotide. This chain joins TRBV6-5 and TRBJ1-2; D not resolved. This CDR3 has 17 amino acids. Germline V CDR1 and CDR2: MNHEY, SVGAGI. The CDR3 here is CASSYSTSMVSASGYPF. CDR3 in DNA: TGTGCCAGCAGTTACTCGACATCCATGGTGTCCGCGAGTGGCTACCCCTTC.

The chain has TRBV5-1 and TRBJ2-3, with 12 positions matching TRBD2. Germline V gene sequence: CDR1 SGHRS, CDR2 YFSETQ. This CDR3 comprises 17 residues. V gave up 8 bases and J gave up 8 bases; unmatched junction bases: 18. CDR3 loop: CARKNLSSGRAIGTQYF. DNA for the CDR3: TGCGCCAGAAAAAATCTTTCTAGCGGGAGGGCCATTGGTACGCAGTATTTT.

To note about this clonotype: A much larger clone sits a single nucleotide away, making a read error possible. The CDR3 end shows no conserved phenylalanine or tryptophan, and so a read error is likely. The genes are TRBV2 and TRBJ1-1; 8 nucleotides agree with TRBD1. The CDR3 covers 13 residues. Germline V gene sequence: CDR1 SNHLY, CDR2 FYNNEI. Trimming took 5 bases from V and 6 from J; bases not matched to a gene: 5. CDR3 coding DNA: TGTGCCAGCAGTAGGACAGGGATGGCTGAAGCTTTCCTT. It is translated as CASSRTGMAEAFL.

This clonotype was recorded many times. The rearrangement links TRBV11-2 to TRBJ2-7; 9 nucleotides line up with TRBD1. Germline V lookup: CDR1 SGHAT, CDR2 FQNNGV. The CDR3 loop spans 14 amino acids. V gave up 3 bases and J gave up 7 bases; unmatched junction bases: 7. Written as DNA, the CDR3 is TGTGCCAGCAGCTTGTACAGGGGGCTGGAAGAGCAGTACTTC. Residues: CASSLYRGLEEQYF.

This clonotype was counted a few times. The V gene is TRBV6-1, the J gene TRBJ1-2, with 8 bases matching TRBD1. Trimming removed 0 bases from V and 7 bases from J; junction bases left unmatched: 4. In germline, CDR1 is MNHNS, CDR2 SASEGT. The CDR3 extends over 14 amino acids. Here the CDR3 reads CASSEATTGVGYTF. In DNA, the CDR3 is TGTGCCAGCAGTGAAGCAACGACAGGGGTTGGCTACACCTTC.

This chain joins TRBV12-5 and TRBJ1-5; no definite D call. Trimming shortened V by 6 bases and J by 3 bases, and 9 bases separated the two germline ends. The CDR3 has 13 residues. Germline V gene sequence: CDR1 LGHNT, CDR2 FRNRAP. CDR3 coding DNA: TGTGCTAGTGGGAGCGGGGTCAATCAGCCCCAGCATTTT. It yields the protein CASGSGVNQPQHF. The variable domain in full, with the rest retrieved from reference TRBV12-5 and TRBJ1-5, is DARVTQTPRHKVTEMGQEVTMRCQPILGHNTVFWYRQTMMQGLELLAYFRNRAPLDDSGMPKDRFSAEMPDATLATLKIQPSEPRDSAVYFCASGSGVNQPQHFGDGTRLSIL.

This clonotype was detected ten times or more. This chain connects TRBV12-3 or TRBV12-4 to TRBJ2-7, with 7 positions matching TRBD2. J lost 2 bases, V lost 3 bases, and 7 bases had no gene match. The CDR3 contains 15 residues. CDR3: CASSFGHGLAYEQYF. CDR3 coding DNA: TGTGCCAGCAGTTTTGGCCACGGACTAGCCTACGAGCAGTACTTC.

This clonotype appeared many times. This chain joins TRBV20-1 and TRBJ1-4; D uncertain. The CDR3 sequence is 13 residues long. Germline V gene data show CDR1 as DFQATT and CDR2 as SNEGSKA (reference sequence). V was pared by 6 bases and J by 8 bases, with 16 bases between. The CDR3, as DNA: TGCAGTGCAATAGTCACTATAGGGGAAAAACTGTTTTTT. This codes for CSAIVTIGEKLFF.

This clonotype was recorded at least ten times. J is TRBJ2-3 and V is TRBV20-1; tentatively, D is TRBD1 or TRBD2 (5 bases each). V lost 8 bases and J 0 bases, leaving 21 bases between the germline ends. Germline V gene lookup returns CDR1 DFQATT and CDR2 SNEGSKA (reference sequence). CDR3 length: 16 amino acids. The CDR3 DNA reads TGCAGTTCGGTCCCAGGGATGGGGGTTAGCACAGATACGCAGTATTTT. Protein sequence: CSSVPGMGVSTDTQYF.

The chain joins TRBV12-3 or TRBV12-4 to TRBJ1-6; D is unclear. V was pared by 6 bases and J by 10 bases, with 10 bases between. This CDR3 contains 12 residues. CDR3 sequence: CASSHPLSPLHF. For the CDR3, the DNA is TGTGCCAGCAGCCACCCGCTGTCACCCCTCCACTTT.